This TCR beta chain was recovered during a study of molecular identifiers for immune sequencing clone quantification. Study details: Five portions were made in replicates from RNA of roughly 21,000 or 96,000 naive CD8 cells, and four underwent sequencing.

This clonotype appeared many times. Germline CDR1 reads SEHNR; CDR2 reads FQNEAQ (reference sequence). V lost 6 bases and J lost 5; bases outside the gene matches: 19. The CDR3 spans 18 residues. The bulk TCR libraries were made with methods described before and with listed TCR primers. TCRdb used MiXCR to reprocess the PCR reads, holding one entry per CDR3 protein. The profile shows fewer than 25,000 distinct CDR3 sequences, under 20% of them singletons. The rearrangement uses TRBV7-9 and TRBJ2-5; TRBD2 agrees at 9 bases. The TCR sequence derives from a human donor in good health. Some libraries in this study had Jurkat cell RNA spiked in. Source material: naive CD8+ T cells from blood, with Jurkat cell RNA spiked in. Documented subset: FACS-sorted CD8+CD4-CCR7+CD45RA+ naive T cells. CDR3 coding DNA: TGTGCCAGCAGTTCCTGGGGAGCGGGGGGCTACCTGGATGAGACCCAGTACTTC. It is translated as CASSSWGAGGYLDETQYF.